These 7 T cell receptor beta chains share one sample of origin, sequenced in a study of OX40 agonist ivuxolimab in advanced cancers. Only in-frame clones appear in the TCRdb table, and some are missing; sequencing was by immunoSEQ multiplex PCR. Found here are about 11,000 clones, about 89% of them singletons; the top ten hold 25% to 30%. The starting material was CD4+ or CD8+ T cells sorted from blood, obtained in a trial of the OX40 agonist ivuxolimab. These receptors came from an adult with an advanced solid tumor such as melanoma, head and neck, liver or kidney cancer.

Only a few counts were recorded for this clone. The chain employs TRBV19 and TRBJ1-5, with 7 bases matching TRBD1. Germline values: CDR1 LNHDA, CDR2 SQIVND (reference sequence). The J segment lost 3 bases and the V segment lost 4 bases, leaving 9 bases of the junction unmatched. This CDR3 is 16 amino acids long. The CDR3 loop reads CASSRGGQQYNQPQHF. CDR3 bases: TGTGCCAGTAGTAGAGGGGGACAGCAATACAATCAGCCCCAGCATTTT.

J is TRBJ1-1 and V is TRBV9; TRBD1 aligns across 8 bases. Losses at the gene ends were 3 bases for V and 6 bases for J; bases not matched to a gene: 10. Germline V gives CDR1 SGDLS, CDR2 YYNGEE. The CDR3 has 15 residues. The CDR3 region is CASSEGTGSMPEAFF. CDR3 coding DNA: TGTGCCAGCAGCGAGGGGACAGGTTCCATGCCTGAAGCTTTCTTT. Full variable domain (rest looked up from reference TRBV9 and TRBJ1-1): DSGVTQTPKHLITATGQRVTLRCSPRSGDLSVYWYQQSLDQGLQFLIQYYNGEERAKGNILERFSAQQFPDLHSELNLSSLELGDSALYFCASSEGTGSMPEAFFGQGTRLTVV.

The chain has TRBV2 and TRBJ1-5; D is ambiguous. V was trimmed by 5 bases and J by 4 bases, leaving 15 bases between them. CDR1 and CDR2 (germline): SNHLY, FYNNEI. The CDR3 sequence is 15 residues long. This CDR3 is CASSWENTPNQPQHF. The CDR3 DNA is TGTGCCAGCAGTTGGGAAAACACACCGAATCAGCCCCAGCATTTT.

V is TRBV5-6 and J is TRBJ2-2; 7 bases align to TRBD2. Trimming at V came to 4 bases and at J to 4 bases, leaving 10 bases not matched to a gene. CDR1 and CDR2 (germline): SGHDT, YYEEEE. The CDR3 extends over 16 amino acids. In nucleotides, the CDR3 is TGTGCCAGCAGCCGGGGAGCGGGACCAATCACCGGGGAGCTGTTTTTT. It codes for CASSRGAGPITGELFF.

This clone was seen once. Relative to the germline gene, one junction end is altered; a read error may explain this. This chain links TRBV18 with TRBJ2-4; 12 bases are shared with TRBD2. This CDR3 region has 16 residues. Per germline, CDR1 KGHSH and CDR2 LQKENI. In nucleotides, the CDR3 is TGTGCCAGCTCATCACCTAGCGGGAGGGCCGGGAACATTCAGTACTTC. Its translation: CASSSPSGRAGNIQYF.

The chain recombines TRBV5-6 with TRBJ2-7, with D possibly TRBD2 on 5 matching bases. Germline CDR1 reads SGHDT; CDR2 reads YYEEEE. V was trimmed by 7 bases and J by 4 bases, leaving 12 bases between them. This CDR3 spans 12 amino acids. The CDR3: CASAGPEYEQYF. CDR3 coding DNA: TGTGCCAGCGCGGGTCCTGAGTACGAGCAGTACTTC.

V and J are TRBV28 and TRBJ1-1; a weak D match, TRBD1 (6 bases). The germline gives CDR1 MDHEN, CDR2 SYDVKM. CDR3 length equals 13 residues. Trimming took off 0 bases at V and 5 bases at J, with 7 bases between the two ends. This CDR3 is CASSLWTGTEAFF. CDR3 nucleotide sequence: TGTGCCAGCAGTTTATGGACAGGAACTGAAGCTTTCTTT.